The clone carrying this T cell receptor (beta chain) was counted ten times or more. Its cognate antigen is unknown. The PBMCs had their origin in approximately 10 ml of fresh peripheral blood. The V gene's germline CDR1 is MNHEY and CDR2 SVGEGT. The CDR3 contains 17 residues. The V gene end was trimmed by 8 bases and the J gene end by 1 base; junction bases not matched to a gene: 16. The record originates from a study of T cells in Graves' hyperthyroidism and ophthalmopathy. Study-wide points: Blood held most thyroid clonotypes expanded above 0.001 frequency. The model made its ophthalmopathy prediction, and onset followed a median roughly six months later. From stable hyperthyroidism, ophthalmopathy was set apart by a 13 V-J model.

It was RNA transcripts that yielded the amplified TCR beta CDR3 regions. HTBI primers drove first-round RT-PCR of the TCR CDR3. TCRdb re-called the multiplex PCR reads with MiXCR, one entry per CDR3 protein. This sample has roughly 280,000 distinct CDR3 sequences; around 15% occur once, and the top ten carry around 61%. The sequenced sample consisted of blood. The chain has TRBV6-2 or TRBV6-3 and TRBJ1-1; 7 bases line up with TRBD1. The clonotype comes from an older woman with Graves' ophthalmopathy. CDR3 region: CASLPRQGLEGNTEAFF. The DNA for the CDR3 is TGTGCCAGCCTACCAAGACAGGGTTTGGAGGGGAACACTGAAGCTTTCTTT.